Included here is one T cell receptor (beta chain) sequence, with context. The data derive from a study of T cell changes during pregnancy in multiple sclerosis. The length of the CDR3 is 16 residues. Trimming cost V 0 bases and J 0 bases, with 10 bases left between them. CDR1 is SGHNT, CDR2 YYREEE, per germline (reference sequence). Method: immunoSEQ multiplex PCR; TCRdb's copy keeps in-frame clones and lacks some. This table has roughly 47,000 clones, roughly nine tenths appearing once. Material: CD8+ T cells from peripheral blood mononuclear cells, obtained in the second trimester of pregnancy. The clonotype originates from a female donor with multiple sclerosis, enrolled in a pregnancy study. The V and J genes are TRBV5-4 and TRBJ1-3; D not resolved. The CDR3 coding sequence is TGTGCCAGCAGCTTGGATCCAGGAATCTCTGGAAACACCATATATTTT. This codes for CASSLDPGISGNTIYF. The variable domain in full, completed from reference TRBV5-4 and TRBJ1-3, reads ETGVTQSPTHLIKTRGQQVTLRCSSQSGHNTVSWYQQALGQGPQFIFQYYREEENGRGNFPPRFSGLQFPNYSSELNVNALELDDSALYLCASSLDPGISGNTIYFGEGSWLTVV.